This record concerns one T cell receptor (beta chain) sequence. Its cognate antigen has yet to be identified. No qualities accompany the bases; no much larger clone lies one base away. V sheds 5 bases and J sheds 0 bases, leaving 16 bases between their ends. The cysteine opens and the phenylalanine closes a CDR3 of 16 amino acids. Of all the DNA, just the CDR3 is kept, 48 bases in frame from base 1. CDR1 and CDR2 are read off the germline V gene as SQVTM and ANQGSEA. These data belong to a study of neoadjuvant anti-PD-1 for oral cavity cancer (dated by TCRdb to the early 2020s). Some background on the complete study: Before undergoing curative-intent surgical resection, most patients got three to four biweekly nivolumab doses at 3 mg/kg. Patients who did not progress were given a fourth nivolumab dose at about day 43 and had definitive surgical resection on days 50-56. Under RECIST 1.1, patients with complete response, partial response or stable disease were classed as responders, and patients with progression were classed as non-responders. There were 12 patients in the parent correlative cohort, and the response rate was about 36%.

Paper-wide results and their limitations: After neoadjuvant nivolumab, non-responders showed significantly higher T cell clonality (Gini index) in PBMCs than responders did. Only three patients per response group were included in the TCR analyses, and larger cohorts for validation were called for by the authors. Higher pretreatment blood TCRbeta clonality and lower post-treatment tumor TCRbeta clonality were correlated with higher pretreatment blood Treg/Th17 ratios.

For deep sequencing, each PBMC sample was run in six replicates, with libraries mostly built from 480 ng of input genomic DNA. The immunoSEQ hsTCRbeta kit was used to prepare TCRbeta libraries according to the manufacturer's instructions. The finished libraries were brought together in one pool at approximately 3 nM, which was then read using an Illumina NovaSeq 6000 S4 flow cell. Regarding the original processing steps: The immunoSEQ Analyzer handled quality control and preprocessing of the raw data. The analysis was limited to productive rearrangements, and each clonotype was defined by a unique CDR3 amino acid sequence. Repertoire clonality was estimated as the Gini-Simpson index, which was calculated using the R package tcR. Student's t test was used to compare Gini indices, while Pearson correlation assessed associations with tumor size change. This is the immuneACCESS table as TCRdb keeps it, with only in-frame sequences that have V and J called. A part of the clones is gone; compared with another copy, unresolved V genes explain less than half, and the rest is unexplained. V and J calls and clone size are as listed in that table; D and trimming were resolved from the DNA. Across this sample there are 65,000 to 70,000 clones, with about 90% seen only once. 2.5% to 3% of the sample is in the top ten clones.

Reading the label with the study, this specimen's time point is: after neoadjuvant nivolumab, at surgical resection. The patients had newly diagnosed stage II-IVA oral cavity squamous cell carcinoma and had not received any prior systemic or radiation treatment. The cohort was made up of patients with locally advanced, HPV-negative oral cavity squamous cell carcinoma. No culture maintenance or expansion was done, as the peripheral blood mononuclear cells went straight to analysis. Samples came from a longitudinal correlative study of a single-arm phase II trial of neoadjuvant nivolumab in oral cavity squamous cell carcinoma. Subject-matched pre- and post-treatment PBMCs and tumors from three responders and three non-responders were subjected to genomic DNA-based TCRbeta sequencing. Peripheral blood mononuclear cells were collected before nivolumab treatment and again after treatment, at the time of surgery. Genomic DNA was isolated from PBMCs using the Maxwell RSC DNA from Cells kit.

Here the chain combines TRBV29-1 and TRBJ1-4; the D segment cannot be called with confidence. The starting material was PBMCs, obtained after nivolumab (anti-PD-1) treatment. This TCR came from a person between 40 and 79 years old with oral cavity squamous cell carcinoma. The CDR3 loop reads CSVSSLADTTNEKLFF. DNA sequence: TGCAGCGTTTCTTCGCTCGCAGATACAACTAATGAAAAACTGTTTTTT.